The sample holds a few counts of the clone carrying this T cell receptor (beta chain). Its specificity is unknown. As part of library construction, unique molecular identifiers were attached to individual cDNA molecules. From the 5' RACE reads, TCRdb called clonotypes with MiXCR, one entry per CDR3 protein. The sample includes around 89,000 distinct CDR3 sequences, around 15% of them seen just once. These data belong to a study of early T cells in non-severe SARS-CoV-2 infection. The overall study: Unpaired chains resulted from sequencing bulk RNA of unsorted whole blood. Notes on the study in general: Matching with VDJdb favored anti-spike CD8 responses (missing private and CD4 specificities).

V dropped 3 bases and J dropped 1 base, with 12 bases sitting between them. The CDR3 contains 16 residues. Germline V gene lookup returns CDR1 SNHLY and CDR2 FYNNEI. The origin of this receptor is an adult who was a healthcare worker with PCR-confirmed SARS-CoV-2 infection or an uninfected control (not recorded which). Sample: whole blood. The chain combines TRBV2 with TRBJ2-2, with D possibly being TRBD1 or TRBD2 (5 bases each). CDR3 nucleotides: TGTGCCAGCAGTGACAGGGACCCACGGAACACCGGGGAGCTGTTTTTT. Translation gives CASSDRDPRNTGELFF.